The sequence of this T cell receptor (beta chain) was determined in a study of human T cells and chemical hapten exposure. Study-wide background: Throughout a study of 20 to 30 weeks, patients underwent weekly scalp administration of diphenylcyclopropenone doses. Per-sample TCR yields varied mainly from small pooled library volume differences.

The sample's time point: patch test 1, 2 weeks after DPC sensitization. Treatment reported: therapeutic diphenylcyclopropenone sensitization with weekly scalp DPC. In its sample, this clonotype was seen a few times. CDR1 is LNHDA, CDR2 SQIVND, per germline (reference sequence). Trimming at V came to 4 bases and at J to 6 bases, leaving 3 bases not matched to a gene. This CDR3 has 14 residues. TCRdb processed the RACE reads anew with MiXCR; each CDR3 protein has one entry. Seen here are roughly 98,000 distinct CDR3 sequences, over 10% observed once, and the top ten hold over 2%. This TCR derives from a woman between 40 and 50 years old with alopecia areata. Some clones in this sample may be carry-over from other donors' samples. The chain carries TRBV19 and TRBJ2-1; TRBD2 aligns across 10 bases. The sequenced sample was whole blood, obtained in connection with sensitization to the hapten diphenylcyclopropenone (DPC). DNA of the CDR3: TGTGCCAGTAGTAGCCTAGCGGGGGTCAATGAGCAGTTCTTC. It yields the protein CASSSLAGVNEQFF. The full variable domain, in which reference TRBV19 and TRBJ2-1 provide the parts outside the CDR3, is DGGITQSPKYLFRKEGQNVTLSCEQNLNHDAMYWYRQDPGQGLRLIYYSQIVNDFQKGDIAEGYSVSREKKESFPLTVTSAQKNPTAFYLCASSSLAGVNEQFFGPGTRLTVL.